This T cell receptor beta chain was obtained from a study of blood T cell repertoires in COVID-19. Whole-study context: The United States, Italy and Spain provided the acute and convalescent COVID-19 samples. Sources were T cells, B-cell-depleted T cells, or PBMCs; the material itself was cDNA or gDNA.

This CDR3 region has 15 residues. The germline V gene encodes CDR1 LNHDA and CDR2 SQIVND (reference sequence). Trimming removed 5 bases from V and 4 bases from J, with 17 bases in between. As originally analysed: Quantification of nucleated cells was approximated via reference gene primer amplification. The method was immunoSEQ multiplex PCR; TCRdb's version includes in-frame clones alone and lacks a portion of them. V and J calls and clone size come straight from that table; D and trimming were deduced from the DNA. The table lists tens of thousands of clones, approximately 80% of them singletons. J is TRBJ1-2 and V is TRBV19; D possibly corresponds to TRBD1 (6 bases). Source material: peripheral blood. This receptor was taken from a woman at least 80 years old with acute or convalescent COVID-19. The CDR3 loop reads CASSDGGRGRYGYTF. CDR3 in DNA: TGTGCCAGTAGTGACGGCGGCAGGGGTCGCTATGGCTACACCTTC.